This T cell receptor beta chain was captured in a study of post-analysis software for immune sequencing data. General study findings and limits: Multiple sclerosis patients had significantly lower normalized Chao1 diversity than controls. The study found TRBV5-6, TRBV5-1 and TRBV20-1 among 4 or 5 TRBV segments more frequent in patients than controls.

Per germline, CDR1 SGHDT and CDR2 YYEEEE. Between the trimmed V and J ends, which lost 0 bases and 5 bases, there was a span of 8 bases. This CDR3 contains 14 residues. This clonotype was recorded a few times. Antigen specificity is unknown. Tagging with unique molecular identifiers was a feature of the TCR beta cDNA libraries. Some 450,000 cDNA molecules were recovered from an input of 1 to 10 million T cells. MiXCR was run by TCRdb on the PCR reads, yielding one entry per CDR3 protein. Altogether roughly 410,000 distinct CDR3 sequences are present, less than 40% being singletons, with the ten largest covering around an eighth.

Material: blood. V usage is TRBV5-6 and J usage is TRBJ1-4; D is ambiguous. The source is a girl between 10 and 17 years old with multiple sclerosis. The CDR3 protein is CASSLGGGNEKLFF. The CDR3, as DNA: TGTGCCAGCAGCTTGGGCGGAGGGAATGAAAAACTGTTTTTT.